Below are 16 T cell receptor beta chains sequenced from a single sample in a study of CD8 T cells in ankylosing spondylitis. Each CDR3 protein gets one entry after TCRdb re-called the 5' RACE reads with MiXCR. Of under 450,000 distinct CDR3 sequences detected, 20% to 25% appear once; the ten largest clones hold around 14%. Sequenced sample: blood, either unsorted or a sorted T cell fraction (not recorded which). All receptors derive from a male donor with ankylosing spondylitis or in good health (not recorded which).

The chain combines TRBV10-1 with TRBJ2-1, with D hard to call. This CDR3 is 13 amino acids long. The ends were cut back, 3 bases at V and 10 bases at J, with 13 bases in the middle. Germline loops: CDR1 WNHNN, CDR2 SYGVQD (reference sequence). DNA of the CDR3: TGCGCCAGCAGTGACCCGACCGAATACGAGCAGTTCTTC. This translates into CASSDPTEYEQFF.

This chain uses TRBV28 with TRBJ2-5, with 9 bases fitting TRBD1. CDR1 is MDHEN, CDR2 SYDVKM, per germline. The ends lost 5 bases at V and 5 bases at J; junction bases unmatched: 6. This CDR3 region has 14 residues. The CDR3 reads CASSTYRGQETQYF. The CDR3 DNA is TGTGCCAGCAGTACCTACAGGGGGCAGGAGACCCAGTACTTC. The full variable domain, rest sourced from reference TRBV28 and TRBJ2-5, is DVKVTQSSRYLVKRTGEKVFLECVQDMDHENMFWYRQDPGLGLRLIYFSYDVKMKEKGDIPEGYSVSREKKERFSLILESASTNQTSMYLCASSTYRGQETQYFGPGTRLLVL.

V usage is TRBV12-3 or TRBV12-4 and J usage is TRBJ2-7, with 7 positions matching TRBD1. With V trimmed by 6 bases and J by 9 bases, 17 bases remained unmatched. The CDR3 spans 15 residues. This CDR3 is CASSPHTGAGAGQYF. The CDR3 DNA reads TGTGCCAGCAGCCCACACACAGGGGCCGGGGCGGGGCAGTACTTC.

J is TRBJ1-1 and V is TRBV12-3 or TRBV12-4; D remains ambiguous. CDR3 size: 14 residues. Trimming pared 5 bases from V and 1 base from J, leaving 11 bases between. CDR3 coding DNA: TGTGCCAGCAGTAAACAGATCTCGAACACTGAAGCTTTCTTT. Encoded protein: CASSKQISNTEAFF.

About this clonotype itself: With a much larger clone just one base away, this may be a read error. V usage is TRBV7-9 and J usage is TRBJ2-1; D not certain. This CDR3 comprises 12 residues. The germline gives CDR1 SEHNR, CDR2 FQNEAQ (reference sequence). The V end was cut by 4 bases, the J end by 7 bases, with 8 bases between. This CDR3 is CASSSTANEQFF. CDR3 DNA: TGTGCCAGCAGCTCCACAGCGAATGAGCAGTTCTTC.

This clonotype has only a few counts. The gene calls are TRBV2 and TRBJ2-3, with D perhaps matching TRBD1 or TRBD2 (5 bases each). The V gene's germline CDR1 is SNHLY and CDR2 FYNNEI. There are 12 residues in the CDR3. V dropped 11 bases and J dropped 8 bases, with 17 bases sitting between them. This CDR3 is CAPRGAHGTQYF. The CDR3 coding sequence is TGTGCCCCTAGAGGGGCCCACGGTACGCAGTATTTT.

This clonotype turned up a few times. The chain recombines TRBV29-1 with TRBJ2-7, with 7 positions matching TRBD2. The CDR3 covers 12 residues. Germline CDR1 and CDR2: SQVTM and ANQGSEA. Trimming removed 3 bases from V and 6 bases from J; junction bases left unmatched: 5. In DNA form, the CDR3 reads TGCAGCGTTGATGTTTGGGAGGGCGAGCAGTACTTC. It yields the protein CSVDVWEGEQYF.

This chain connects TRBV20-1 to TRBJ2-1; 10 nucleotides align to TRBD2. The CDR3 totals 17 residues. The V segment lost 0 bases and the J segment 5 bases; nucleotides outside the gene matches: 10. CDR1 and CDR2 from the germline V gene are DFQATT and SNEGSKA (reference sequence). The CDR3 sequence is CSARDPVAGGLNNEQFF. DNA for the CDR3: TGCAGTGCTAGAGATCCGGTAGCGGGGGGCCTCAACAATGAGCAGTTCTTC.

There are a few counts of this clonotype. This chain connects TRBV28 to TRBJ2-2; D call uncertain. The CDR3 has 17 residues. CDR1 and CDR2 (germline): MDHEN, SYDVKM. V was cut by 1 base and J by 2 bases, with 14 bases left in between. The CDR3 loop reads CASSLLVSFPNTGELFF. Here the CDR3 DNA reads TGTGCCAGCAGTTTATTAGTGTCTTTTCCTAACACCGGGGAGCTGTTTTTT.

This rearrangement joins TRBV9 to TRBJ2-1, with D tentatively TRBD1 or TRBD2 (6 bases each). Germline V CDR1 and CDR2: SGDLS, YYNGEE. The CDR3 runs to 15 residues. The germline V and J ends were trimmed by 0 bases and 0 bases, with 7 bases remaining between them. The CDR3 bases are TGTGCCAGCAGCGTAGAGGGGGGCTCCTACAATGAGCAGTTCTTC. Translating it yields CASSVEGGSYNEQFF. Variable domain in full (rest from reference TRBV9 and TRBJ2-1): DSGVTQTPKHLITATGQRVTLRCSPRSGDLSVYWYQQSLDQGLQFLIQYYNGEERAKGNILERFSAQQFPDLHSELNLSSLELGDSALYFCASSVEGGSYNEQFFGPGTRLTVL.

The table lists this clonotype with a few counts. This chain links TRBV29-1 with TRBJ1-5; no reliable D call. This CDR3 is 13 amino acids long. The V gene lost 7 bases and the J gene lost 2 bases, with 12 bases spanning the gap. Per the germline V gene, CDR1 is SQVTM and CDR2 is ANQGSEA. CDR3 sequence: CSAQNGGNQPQHF. The CDR3 DNA reads as TGCAGCGCCCAAAATGGGGGCAATCAGCCCCAGCATTTT.

In nucleotides, the CDR3 is TGCAGTGCTAGAGTGCTCGGGGGGCACCGGGCAGATACGCAGTATTTT. Translating gives CSARVLGGHRADTQYF. The chain carries TRBV20-1 and TRBJ2-3; a weak D match, TRBD2 (7 bases). The length of the CDR3 is 16 residues. Germline V gives CDR1 DFQATT, CDR2 SNEGSKA (reference sequence). V dropped 1 base and J dropped 4 bases, with 18 bases sitting between them.

This clonotype appeared a few times. The chain has TRBV12-3 or TRBV12-4 and TRBJ1-3, with 9 bases fitting TRBD1. Losses at the gene ends were 4 bases for V and 0 bases for J; bases not matched to a gene: 10. This CDR3 has 18 amino acids. The CDR3 sequence: CASSSGQGSSLSGNTIYF. The DNA for the CDR3 is TGTGCCAGCAGTTCCGGACAGGGGAGTTCCCTCTCTGGAAACACCATATATTTT.

This clonotype was seen a handful of times. The chain recombines TRBV4-1 with TRBJ2-7, with a tentative D call TRBD2 (6 bases). Germline V gene lookup returns CDR1 MGHRA and CDR2 YSYEKL. The CDR3 spans 15 residues. Between the trimmed V and J ends, which lost 1 base and 2 bases, there was a span of 12 bases. In DNA form, the CDR3 reads TGCGCCAGCAGCCAAGTTCTGGGCGGGACCTACGAGCAGTACTTC. Translating gives CASSQVLGGTYEQYF.

The CDR3 coding sequence is TGCAGCGTTGAAGTAAGGCGGTTGGGTGAGCAGTTCTTC. It translates to CSVEVRRLGEQFF. The chain is built from TRBV29-1 and TRBJ2-1; D is uncertain. V shed 1 base and J shed 9 bases, with 13 bases lying between them. This CDR3 contains 13 residues. Germline lookup yields CDR1 SQVTM and CDR2 ANQGSEA.

This clonotype was picked up a small number of times. V gene TRBV6-1 combines with J gene TRBJ2-7; 11 nucleotides match TRBD1. The ends lost 4 bases at V and 6 bases at J; junction bases unmatched: 5. Germline V gene sequence: CDR1 MNHNS, CDR2 SASEGT. The CDR3 covers 14 residues. CDR3 amino acids: CASSAGTGGSEQYF. The DNA for the CDR3 is TGTGCCAGCAGTGCCGGGACAGGGGGGTCCGAGCAGTACTTC.